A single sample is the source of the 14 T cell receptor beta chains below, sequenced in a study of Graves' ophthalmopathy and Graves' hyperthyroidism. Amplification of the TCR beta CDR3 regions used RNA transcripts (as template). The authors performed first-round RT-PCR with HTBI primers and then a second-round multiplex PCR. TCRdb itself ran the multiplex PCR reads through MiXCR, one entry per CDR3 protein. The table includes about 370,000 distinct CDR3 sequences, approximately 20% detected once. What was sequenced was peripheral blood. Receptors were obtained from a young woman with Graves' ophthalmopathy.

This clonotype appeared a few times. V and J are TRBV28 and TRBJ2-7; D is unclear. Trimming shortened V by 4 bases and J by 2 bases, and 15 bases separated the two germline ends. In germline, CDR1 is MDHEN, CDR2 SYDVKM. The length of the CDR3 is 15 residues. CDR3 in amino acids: CASSSDPLRAYEQYF. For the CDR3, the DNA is TGTGCCAGCAGTTCCGACCCTCTTAGGGCCTACGAGCAGTACTTC. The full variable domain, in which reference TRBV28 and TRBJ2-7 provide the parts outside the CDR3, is DVKVTQSSRYLVKRTGEKVFLECVQDMDHENMFWYRQDPGLGLRLIYFSYDVKMKEKGDIPEGYSVSREKKERFSLILESASTNQTSMYLCASSSDPLRAYEQYFGPGTRLTVT.

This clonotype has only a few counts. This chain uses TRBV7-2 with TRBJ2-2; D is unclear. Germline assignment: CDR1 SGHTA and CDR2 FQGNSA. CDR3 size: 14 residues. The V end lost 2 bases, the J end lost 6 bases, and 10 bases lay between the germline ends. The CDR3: CASSLRRTPGELFF. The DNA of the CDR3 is TGTGCCAGCAGCTTAAGGCGGACCCCCGGGGAGCTGTTTTTT.

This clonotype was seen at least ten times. In DNA, the CDR3 is TGTGCCAGCAGCCGGAGACAGGGAGCGTACACTGAAGCTTTCTTT. Its protein product is CASSRRQGAYTEAFF. The chain joins TRBV5-5 to TRBJ1-1; the match to TRBD1 covers 7 bases. The length of the CDR3 is 15 residues. Per the germline V gene, CDR1 is SGHKS and CDR2 is YYEKEE (reference sequence). V gave up 4 bases and J gave up 3 bases; unmatched junction bases: 9.

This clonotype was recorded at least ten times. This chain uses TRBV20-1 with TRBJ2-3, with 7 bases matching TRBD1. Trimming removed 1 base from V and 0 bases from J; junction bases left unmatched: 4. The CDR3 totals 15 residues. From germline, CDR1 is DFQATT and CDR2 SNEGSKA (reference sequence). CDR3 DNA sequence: TGCAGTGCTAGAGTTGACAGGGAAAGCACAGATACGCAGTATTTT. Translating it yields CSARVDRESTDTQYF.

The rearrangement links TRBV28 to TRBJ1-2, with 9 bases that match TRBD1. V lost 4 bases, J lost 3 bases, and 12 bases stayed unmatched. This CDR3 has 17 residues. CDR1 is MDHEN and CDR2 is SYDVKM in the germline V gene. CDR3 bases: TGTGCCAGCAGTTGGAGGGGACAGGGTATTCCCTACTATGGCTACACCTTC. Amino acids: CASSWRGQGIPYYGYTF.

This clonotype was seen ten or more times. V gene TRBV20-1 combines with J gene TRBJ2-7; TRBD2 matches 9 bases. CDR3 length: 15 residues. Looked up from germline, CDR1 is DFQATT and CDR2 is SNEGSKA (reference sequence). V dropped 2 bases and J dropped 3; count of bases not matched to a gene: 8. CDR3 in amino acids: CSARITAGGIYEQYF. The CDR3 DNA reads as TGCAGTGCTAGAATTACGGCGGGAGGGATCTACGAGCAGTACTTC.

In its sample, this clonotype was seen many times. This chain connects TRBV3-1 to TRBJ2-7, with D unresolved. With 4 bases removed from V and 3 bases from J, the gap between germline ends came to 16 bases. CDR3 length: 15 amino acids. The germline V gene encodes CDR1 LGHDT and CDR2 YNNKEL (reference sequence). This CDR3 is CASSPRPGSLYEQYF. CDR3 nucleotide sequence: TGTGCCAGCAGCCCCCGCCCGGGCAGCCTCTACGAGCAGTACTTC.

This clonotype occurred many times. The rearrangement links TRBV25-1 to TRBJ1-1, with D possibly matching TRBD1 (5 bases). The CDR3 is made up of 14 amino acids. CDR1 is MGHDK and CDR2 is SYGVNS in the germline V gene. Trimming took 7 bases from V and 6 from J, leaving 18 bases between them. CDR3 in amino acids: CASTSGGGVSEAFF. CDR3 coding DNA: TGTGCCAGCACCTCTGGGGGAGGAGTATCTGAAGCTTTCTTT.

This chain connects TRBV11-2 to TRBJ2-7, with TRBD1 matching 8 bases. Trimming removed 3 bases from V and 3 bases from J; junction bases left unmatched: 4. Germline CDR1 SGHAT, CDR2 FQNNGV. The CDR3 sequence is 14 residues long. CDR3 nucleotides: TGTGCCAGCAGCTTCTTGACAGGGGACTACGAGCAGTACTTC. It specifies CASSFLTGDYEQYF. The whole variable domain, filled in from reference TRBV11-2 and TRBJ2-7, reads EAGVAQSPRYKIIEKRQSVAFWCNPISGHATLYWYQQILGQGPKLLIQFQNNGVVDDSQLPKDRFSAERLKGVDSTLKIQPAKLEDSAVYLCASSFLTGDYEQYFGPGTRLTVT.

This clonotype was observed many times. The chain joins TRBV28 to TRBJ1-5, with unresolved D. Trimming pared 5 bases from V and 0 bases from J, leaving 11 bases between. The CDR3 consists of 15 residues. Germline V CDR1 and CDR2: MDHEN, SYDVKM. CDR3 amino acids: CASSPSEDSNQPQHF. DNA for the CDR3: TGTGCCAGCAGTCCTAGCGAGGATAGCAATCAGCCCCAGCATTTT.

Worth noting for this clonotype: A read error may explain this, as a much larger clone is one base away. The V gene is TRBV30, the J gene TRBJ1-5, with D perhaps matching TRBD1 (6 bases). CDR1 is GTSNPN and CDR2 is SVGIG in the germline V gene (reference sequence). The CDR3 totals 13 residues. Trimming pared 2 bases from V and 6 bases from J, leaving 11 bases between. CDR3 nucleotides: TGTGCCTGGAGTAGACCAGGGGCTCAGCCCCAGCATTTT. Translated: CAWSRPGAQPQHF.

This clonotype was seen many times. As DNA, the CDR3 is TGTGCCAGCAGGGGTACAGGAGCCTCTCCGCAAGAGACCCAGTACTTC. It encodes CASRGTGASPQETQYF. The chain recombines TRBV12-3 or TRBV12-4 with TRBJ2-5, with TRBD1 as a possible D gene (5 bases). This CDR3 spans 16 amino acids. Between the trimmed V and J ends, which lost 6 bases and 2 bases, there was a span of 19 bases.

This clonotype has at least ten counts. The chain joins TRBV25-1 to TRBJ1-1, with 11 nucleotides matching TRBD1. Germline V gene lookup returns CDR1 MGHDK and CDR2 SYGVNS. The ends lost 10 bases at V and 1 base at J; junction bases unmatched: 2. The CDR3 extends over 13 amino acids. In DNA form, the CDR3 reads TGTGCCAACGGACAGGGGGCGAACACTGAAGCTTTCTTT. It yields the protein CANGQGANTEAFF.

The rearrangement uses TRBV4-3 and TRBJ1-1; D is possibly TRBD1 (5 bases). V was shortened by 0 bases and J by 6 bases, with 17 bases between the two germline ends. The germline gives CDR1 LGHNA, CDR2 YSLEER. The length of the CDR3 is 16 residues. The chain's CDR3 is CASSQDAAAWGAEAFF. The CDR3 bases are TGCGCCAGCAGCCAAGATGCGGCGGCCTGGGGGGCTGAAGCTTTCTTT.